The rows below give T cell receptor beta chains drawn from one sample of a study of Graves' ophthalmopathy and Graves' hyperthyroidism. TCRdb itself ran the multiplex PCR reads through MiXCR, one entry per CDR3 protein. In the table there are some 750,000 distinct CDR3 sequences, 40% of which are singletons. What was sequenced was peripheral blood. Source of these receptors: an adult man with Graves' ophthalmopathy. Both conserved end residues are part of each CDR3. The D gene is left open where the match is weak. Rows may omit the clone size; those that give it use once, few, many or a size class.

size	length	D	V	J	CDR3	DNA
once	17	TRBD1	TRBV9	TRBJ1-1	CASSFIPGQGKNTEAFF	TGTGCCAGCAGCTTCATCCCCGGACAGGGAAAGAACACTGAAGCTTTCTTT
once	13	NA	TRBV10-3	TRBJ2-7	CASMYGLGYEQYF	TGTGCCAGCATGTATGGGTTGGGCTACGAGCAGTACTTC
NA	15	TRBD1	TRBV29-1	TRBJ2-2	CSVDKQGAHTGELFF	TGCAGCGTTGATAAACAGGGGGCCCACACCGGGGAGCTGTTTTTT
NA	13	NA	TRBV20-1	TRBJ1-2	CSASLDGPYGYTF	TGCAGTGCTAGTTTGGACGGTCCCTATGGCTACACCTTC
few	17	TRBD2	TRBV20-1	TRBJ2-5	CSASQGASGGAGETQYF	TGCAGTGCTAGCCAAGGGGCTAGCGGGGGGGCTGGGGAGACCCAGTACTTC
NA	14	NA	TRBV6-5	TRBJ1-6	CASNIRGVHSPLHF	TGTGCCAGTAACATCCGGGGGGTTCATTCACCCCTCCACTTT
NA	13	NA	TRBV20-1	TRBJ2-5	CSAREIVGETQYF	TGCAGTGCTAGAGAAATTGTGGGAGAGACCCAGTACTTC
NA	15	NA	TRBV2	TRBJ2-7	CAGIRDEQGSYEQYF	TGTGCCGGCATCCGGGATGAGCAGGGTTCCTACGAGCAGTACTTC
many	13	NA	TRBV2	TRBJ1-3	CARGTPSGNTIYF	TGTGCCAGGGGGACACCCTCTGGAAACACCATATATTTT
NA	11	NA	TRBV5-1	TRBJ2-5	CASSQELGRYF	TGCGCCAGCAGCCAAGAATTGGGACGGTACTTC
NA	12	NA	TRBV29-1	TRBJ1-2	CSSFVRVYGYTF	TGCAGCAGTTTTGTCAGGGTCTATGGCTATACCTTC
NA	12	NA	TRBV6-4	TRBJ1-1	CASSARVPEAFF	TGTGCCAGCAGTGCTAGAGTCCCCGAGGCTTTCTTT
NA	21	TRBD1	TRBV19	TRBJ1-1	CASSIPHFPGQGAKTYAEAFF	TGTGCCAGTAGTATCCCTCATTTCCCGGGACAGGGGGCGAAAACGTACGCTGAAGCTTTCTTT
many	15	TRBD1	TRBV9	TRBJ1-6	CASSVRTGDGSPLHF	TGTGCCAGCAGCGTACGAACAGGGGACGGTTCACCCCTCCACTTT
few	12	NA	TRBV20-1	TRBJ1-4	CSASETNEKLFF	TGCAGTGCTAGCGAGACTAATGAAAAACTGTTTTTT
NA	13	NA	TRBV2	TRBJ1-2	CASSVMTAYGYTF	TGTGCCAGCAGCGTTATGACAGCCTATGGCTACACCTTC
many	14	TRBD2	TRBV10-1	TRBJ2-7	CASSDAGVGLEQYF	TGCGCCAGCAGTGATGCGGGAGTGGGGCTCGAGCAGTACTTC
NA	11	TRBD2	TRBV20-1	TRBJ2-7	CSAREAGGQYF	TGCAGTGCTAGAGAAGCGGGAGGGCAGTACTTC
NA	14	TRBD2	TRBV2	TRBJ2-5	CASSEAGGEETQYF	TGTGCCAGCAGTGAAGCGGGGGGGGAAGAGACCCAGTACTTC
few	15	TRBD1	TRBV10-3	TRBJ2-5	CASSLTGGIVETQYF	TGTGCCAGCAGTCTCACAGGGGGAATAGTAGAGACCCAGTACTTC
many	14	TRBD1	TRBV19	TRBJ1-2	CASRTEQGSYGYTF	TGTGCCAGTAGAACAGAACAGGGGTCCTATGGCTACACCTTC
NA	12	TRBD1	TRBV29-1	TRBJ1-2	CSSPGGSYGYTF	TGCAGCAGCCCAGGGGGTAGCTATGGCTACACCTTC
NA	15	NA	TRBV15	TRBJ1-4	CATSRVSGGDEKLFF	TGTGCCACCAGCAGAGTTTCGGGGGGCGATGAAAAACTGTTTTTT
NA	15	NA	TRBV7-2	TRBJ2-5	CASSLASQGGETRYF	TGTGCCAGCAGCTTAGCGTCCCAGGGTGGGGAGACCCGGTACTTC
few	14	TRBD1	TRBV5-5	TRBJ1-4	CASRTGGANEKLFF	TGTGCCAGCAGGACAGGGGGCGCGAATGAAAAACTGTTTTTT
NA	14	NA	TRBV24-1	TRBJ1-5	CASTPTGLDQPQHF	TGTGCCAGCACTCCTACAGGGTTGGATCAGCCCCAGCATTTT
many	14	NA	TRBV20-1	TRBJ2-5	CSAALGSTQETQYF	TGCAGTGCCGCCCTCGGGAGCACTCAAGAGACCCAGTACTTC